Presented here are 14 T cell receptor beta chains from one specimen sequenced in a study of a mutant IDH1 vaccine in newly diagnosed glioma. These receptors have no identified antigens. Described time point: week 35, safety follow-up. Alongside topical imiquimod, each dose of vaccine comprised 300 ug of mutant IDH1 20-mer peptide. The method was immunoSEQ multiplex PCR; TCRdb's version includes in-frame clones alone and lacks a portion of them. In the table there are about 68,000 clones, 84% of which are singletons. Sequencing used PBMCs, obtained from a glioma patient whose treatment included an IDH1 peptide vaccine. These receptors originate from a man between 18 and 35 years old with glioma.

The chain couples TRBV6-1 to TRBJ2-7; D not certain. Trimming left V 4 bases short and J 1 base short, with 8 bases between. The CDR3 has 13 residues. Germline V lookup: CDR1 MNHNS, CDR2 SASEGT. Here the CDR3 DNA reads TGTGCCAGCAGTGTCCAGCCATCCTACGAGCAGTACTTC. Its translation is CASSVQPSYEQYF.

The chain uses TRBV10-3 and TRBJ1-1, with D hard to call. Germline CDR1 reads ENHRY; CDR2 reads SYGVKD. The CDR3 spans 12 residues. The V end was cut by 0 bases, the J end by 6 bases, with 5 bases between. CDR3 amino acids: CAISESPPEAFF. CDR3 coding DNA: TGTGCCATCAGTGAGTCGCCTCCTGAAGCTTTCTTT.

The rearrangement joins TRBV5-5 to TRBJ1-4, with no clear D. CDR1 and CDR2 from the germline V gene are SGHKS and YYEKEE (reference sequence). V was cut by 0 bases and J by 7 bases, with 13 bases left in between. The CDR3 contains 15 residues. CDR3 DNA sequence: TGTGCCAGCAGCTTGGCCTGGCGTGGAAGTGAAAAACTGTTTTTT. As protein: CASSLAWRGSEKLFF.

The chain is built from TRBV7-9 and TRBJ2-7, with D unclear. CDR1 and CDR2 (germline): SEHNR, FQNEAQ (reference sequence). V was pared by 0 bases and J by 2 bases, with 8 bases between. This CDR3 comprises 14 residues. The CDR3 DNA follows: TGTGCCAGCAGCTTAGCGCCACGAGCCTACGAGCAGTACTTC. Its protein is CASSLAPRAYEQYF.

The CDR3 loop is CASIGDSANYGYTF. In DNA form, the CDR3 reads TGTGCCAGTATCGGGGACAGCGCAAACTATGGCTACACCTTC. The chain joins TRBV19 to TRBJ1-2, with 7 bases that match TRBD1. The CDR3 covers 14 residues. Germline V gives CDR1 LNHDA, CDR2 SQIVND (reference sequence). V trimming: 7 bases; J trimming: 2 bases; junction bases outside the gene matches: 7.

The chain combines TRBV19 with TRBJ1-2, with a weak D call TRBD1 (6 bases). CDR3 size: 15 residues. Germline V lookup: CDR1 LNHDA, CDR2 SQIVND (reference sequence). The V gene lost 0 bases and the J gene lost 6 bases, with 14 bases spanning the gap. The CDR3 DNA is TGTGCCAGTAGTATAGATCTCCGGGGGCGAGATGGCTACACCTTC. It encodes CASSIDLRGRDGYTF.

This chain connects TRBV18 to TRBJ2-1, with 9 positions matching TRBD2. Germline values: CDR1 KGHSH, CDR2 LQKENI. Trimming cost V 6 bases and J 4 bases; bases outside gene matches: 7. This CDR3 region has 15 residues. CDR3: CASSATSGFYNEQFF. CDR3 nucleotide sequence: TGTGCCAGCTCGGCTACTAGCGGGTTTTACAATGAGCAGTTCTTC.

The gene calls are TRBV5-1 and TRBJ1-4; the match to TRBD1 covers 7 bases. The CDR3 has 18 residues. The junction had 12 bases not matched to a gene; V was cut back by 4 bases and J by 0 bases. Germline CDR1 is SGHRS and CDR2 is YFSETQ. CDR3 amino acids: CASSRGTGARSTNEKLFF. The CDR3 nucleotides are TGCGCCAGCAGCAGGGGTACAGGGGCCCGTTCAACTAATGAAAAACTGTTTTTT.

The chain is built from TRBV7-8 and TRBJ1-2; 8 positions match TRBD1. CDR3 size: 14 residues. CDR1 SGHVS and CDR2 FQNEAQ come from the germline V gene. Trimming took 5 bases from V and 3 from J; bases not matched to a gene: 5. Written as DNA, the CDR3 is TGTGCCAGCAGCGTAGACAGGGGCGACTATGGCTACACCTTC. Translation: CASSVDRGDYGYTF.

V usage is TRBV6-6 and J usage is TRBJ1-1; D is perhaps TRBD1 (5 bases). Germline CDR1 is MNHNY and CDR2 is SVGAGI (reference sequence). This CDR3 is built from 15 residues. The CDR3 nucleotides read TGTGGATCTCGGGGGGAGGGCTTAATGTGGCCTGAAGCTTTCTTT. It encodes CGSRGEGLMWPEAFF.

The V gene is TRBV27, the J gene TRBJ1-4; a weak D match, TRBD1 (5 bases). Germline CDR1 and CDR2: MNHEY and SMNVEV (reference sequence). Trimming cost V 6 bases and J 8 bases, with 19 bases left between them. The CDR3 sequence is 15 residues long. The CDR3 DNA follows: TGTGCCAGCAGCTCTGTAATGCAGGGAGGAGAAAAACTGTTTTTT. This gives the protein CASSSVMQGGEKLFF.

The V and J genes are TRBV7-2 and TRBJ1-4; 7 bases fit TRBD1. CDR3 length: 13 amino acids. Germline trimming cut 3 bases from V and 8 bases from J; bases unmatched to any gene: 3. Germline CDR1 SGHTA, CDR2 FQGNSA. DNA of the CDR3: TGTGCCAGCAGCTTCACGACAGGGGAAAAACTGTTTTTT. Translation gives CASSFTTGEKLFF.

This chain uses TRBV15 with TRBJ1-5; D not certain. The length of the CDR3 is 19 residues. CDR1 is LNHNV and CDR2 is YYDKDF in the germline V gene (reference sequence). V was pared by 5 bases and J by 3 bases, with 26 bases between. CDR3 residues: CATSVLTLTREGYNQPQHF. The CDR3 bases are TGTGCCACCAGCGTACTGACCCTGACACGGGAAGGGTACAATCAGCCCCAGCATTTT. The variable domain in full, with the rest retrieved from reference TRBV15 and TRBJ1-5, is DAMVIQNPRYQVTQFGKPVTLSCSQTLNHNVMYWYQQKSSQAPKLLFHYYDKDFNNEADTPDNFQSRRPNTSFCFLDIRSPGLGDTAMYLCATSVLTLTREGYNQPQHFGDGTRLSIL.

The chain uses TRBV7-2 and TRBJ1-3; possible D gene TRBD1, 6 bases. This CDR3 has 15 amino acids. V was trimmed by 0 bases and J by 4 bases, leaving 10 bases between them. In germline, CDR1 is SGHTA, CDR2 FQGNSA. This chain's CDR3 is CASSLASGVGNTIYF. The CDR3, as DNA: TGTGCCAGCAGCTTAGCATCAGGGGTAGGAAACACCATATATTTT.